The text below deals with one T cell receptor beta chain. Antigen specificity is unknown. The table came from immunoSEQ multiplex PCR; TCRdb's copy has only in-frame clones and leaves some out. The data contain 1,500 to 2,000 clones, about 31% of them singletons. The data belong to a study of T cells in localized non-small cell lung cancer. The germline CDR1 and CDR2 sequences are PRHDT and FYEKMQ (reference sequence). The CDR3 runs to 15 residues. The ends were cut back, 6 bases at V and 1 base at J, with 13 bases in the middle. Study-wide points: Density of T cells in blood, when higher, went with longer overall survival. Sequencing was limited to one tumor region, leaving the possibility of heterogeneity open. Turning up in adjacent lung were a median roughly 59 of the top 100 tumor clones. Among the tissues sampled, uninvolved adjacent lung had the highest T cell clonality, above tumor.

V and J are TRBV13 and TRBJ2-1; D uncertain. The source was normal lung tissue next to the tumor, collected before any cancer treatment. The TCR originated in a female donor over 55 with stage I lung adenocarcinoma. The CDR3 nucleotides read TGTGCCAGCAGTGAATGGGCTGAATCCTACAATGAGCAGTTCTTC. It encodes CASSEWAESYNEQFF.